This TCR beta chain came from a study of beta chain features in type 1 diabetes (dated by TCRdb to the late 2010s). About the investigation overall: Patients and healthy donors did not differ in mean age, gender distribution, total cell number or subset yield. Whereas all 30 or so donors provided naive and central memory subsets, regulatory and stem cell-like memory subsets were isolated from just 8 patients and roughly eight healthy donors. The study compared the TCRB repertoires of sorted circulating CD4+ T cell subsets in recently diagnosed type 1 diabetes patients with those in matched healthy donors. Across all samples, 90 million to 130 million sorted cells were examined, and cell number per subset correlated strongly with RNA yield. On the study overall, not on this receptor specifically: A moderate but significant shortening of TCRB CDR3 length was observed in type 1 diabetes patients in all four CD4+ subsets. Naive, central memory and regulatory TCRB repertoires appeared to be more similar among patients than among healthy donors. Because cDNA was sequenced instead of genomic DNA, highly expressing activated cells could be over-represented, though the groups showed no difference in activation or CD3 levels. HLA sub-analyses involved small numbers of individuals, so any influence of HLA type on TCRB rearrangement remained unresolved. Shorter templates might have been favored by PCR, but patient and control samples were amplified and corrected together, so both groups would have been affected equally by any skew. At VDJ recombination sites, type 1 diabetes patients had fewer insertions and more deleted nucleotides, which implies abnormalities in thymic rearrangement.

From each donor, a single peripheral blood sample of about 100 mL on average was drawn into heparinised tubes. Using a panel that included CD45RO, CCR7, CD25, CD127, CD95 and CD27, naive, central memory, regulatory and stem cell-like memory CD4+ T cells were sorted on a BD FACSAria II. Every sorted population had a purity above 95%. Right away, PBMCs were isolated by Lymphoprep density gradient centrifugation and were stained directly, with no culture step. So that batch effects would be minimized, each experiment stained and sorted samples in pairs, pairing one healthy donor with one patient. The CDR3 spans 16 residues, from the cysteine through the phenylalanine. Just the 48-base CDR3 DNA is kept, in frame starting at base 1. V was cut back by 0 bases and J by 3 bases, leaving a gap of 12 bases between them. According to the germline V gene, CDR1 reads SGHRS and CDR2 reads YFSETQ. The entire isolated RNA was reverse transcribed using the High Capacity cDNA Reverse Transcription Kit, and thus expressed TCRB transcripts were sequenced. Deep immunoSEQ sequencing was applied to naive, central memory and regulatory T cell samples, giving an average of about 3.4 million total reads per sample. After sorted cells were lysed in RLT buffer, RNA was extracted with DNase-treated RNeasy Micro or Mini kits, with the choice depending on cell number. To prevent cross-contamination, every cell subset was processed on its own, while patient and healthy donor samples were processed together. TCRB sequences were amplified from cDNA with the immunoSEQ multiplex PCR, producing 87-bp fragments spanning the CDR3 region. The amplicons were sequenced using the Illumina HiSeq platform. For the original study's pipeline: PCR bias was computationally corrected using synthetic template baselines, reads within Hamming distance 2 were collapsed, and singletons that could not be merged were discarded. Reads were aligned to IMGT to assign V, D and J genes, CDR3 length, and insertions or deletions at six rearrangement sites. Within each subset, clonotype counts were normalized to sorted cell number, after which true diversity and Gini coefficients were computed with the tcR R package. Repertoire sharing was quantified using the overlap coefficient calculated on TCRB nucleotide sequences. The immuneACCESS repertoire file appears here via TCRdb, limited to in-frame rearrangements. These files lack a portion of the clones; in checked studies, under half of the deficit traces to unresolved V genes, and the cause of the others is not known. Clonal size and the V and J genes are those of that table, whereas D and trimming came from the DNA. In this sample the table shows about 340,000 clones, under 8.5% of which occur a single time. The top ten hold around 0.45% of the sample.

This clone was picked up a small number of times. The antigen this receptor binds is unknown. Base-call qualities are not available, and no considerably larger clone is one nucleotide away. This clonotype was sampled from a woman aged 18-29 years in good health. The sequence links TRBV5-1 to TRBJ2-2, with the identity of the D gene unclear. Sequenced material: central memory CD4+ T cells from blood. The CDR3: CASSLDTSRHTGELFF. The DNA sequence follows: TGCGCCAGCAGCTTGGATACTTCTCGACACACCGGGGAGCTGTTTTTT.